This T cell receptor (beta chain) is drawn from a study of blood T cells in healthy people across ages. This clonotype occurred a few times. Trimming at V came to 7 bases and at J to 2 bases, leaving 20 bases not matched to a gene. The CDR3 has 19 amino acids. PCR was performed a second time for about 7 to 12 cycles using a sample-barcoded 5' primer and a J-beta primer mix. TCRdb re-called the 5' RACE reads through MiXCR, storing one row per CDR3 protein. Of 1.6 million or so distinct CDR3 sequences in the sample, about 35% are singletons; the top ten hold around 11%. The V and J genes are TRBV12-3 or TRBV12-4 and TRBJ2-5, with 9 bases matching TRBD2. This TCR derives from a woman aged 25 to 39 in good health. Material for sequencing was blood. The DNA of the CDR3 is TGTGCCAGCACCTTTATGATCCGAAGCGGGGGGCGCGGACAAGAGACCCAGTACTTC. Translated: CASTFMIRSGGRGQETQYF.